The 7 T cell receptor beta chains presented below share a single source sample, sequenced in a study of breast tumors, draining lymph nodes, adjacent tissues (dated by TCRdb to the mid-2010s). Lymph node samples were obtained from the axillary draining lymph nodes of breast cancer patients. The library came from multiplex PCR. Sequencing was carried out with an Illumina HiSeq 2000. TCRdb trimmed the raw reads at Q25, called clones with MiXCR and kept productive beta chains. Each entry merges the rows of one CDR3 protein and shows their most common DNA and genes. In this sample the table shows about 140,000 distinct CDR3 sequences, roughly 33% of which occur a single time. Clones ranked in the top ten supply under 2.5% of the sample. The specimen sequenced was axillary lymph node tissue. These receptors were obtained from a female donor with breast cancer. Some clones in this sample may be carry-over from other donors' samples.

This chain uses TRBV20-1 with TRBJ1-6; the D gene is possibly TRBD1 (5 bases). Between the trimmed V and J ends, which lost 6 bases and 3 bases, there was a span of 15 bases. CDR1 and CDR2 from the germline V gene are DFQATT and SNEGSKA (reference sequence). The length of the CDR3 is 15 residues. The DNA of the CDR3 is TGCAGTGCCCATCCAGGGTCCCACTATAATTCACCCCTCCACTTT. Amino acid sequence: CSAHPGSHYNSPLHF.

The CDR3 DNA follows: TGTGCCAGCAGTTACAGGGTGGGGCGCTTCGAGCAGTACTTC. This sequence encodes CASSYRVGRFEQYF. V gene TRBV6-2 or TRBV6-3 combines with J gene TRBJ2-7; tentative D call: TRBD1 (5 bases). V lost 2 bases and J 6 bases, leaving 14 bases between the germline ends. The CDR3 totals 14 residues. The V gene's germline CDR1 is MNHEY and CDR2 SVGEGT.

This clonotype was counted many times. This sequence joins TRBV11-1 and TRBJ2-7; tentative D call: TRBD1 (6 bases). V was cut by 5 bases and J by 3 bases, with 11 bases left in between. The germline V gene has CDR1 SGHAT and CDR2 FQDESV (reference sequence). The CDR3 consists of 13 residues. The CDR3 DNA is TGTGCCAGCAGCCAACAGGGTTTCTACGAGCAGTACTTC. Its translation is CASSQQGFYEQYF.

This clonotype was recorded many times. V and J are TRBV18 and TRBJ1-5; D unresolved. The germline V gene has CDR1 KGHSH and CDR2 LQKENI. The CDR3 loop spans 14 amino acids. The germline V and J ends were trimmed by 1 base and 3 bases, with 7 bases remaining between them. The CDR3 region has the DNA TGTGCCAGCTCACCACAGTTCCCCAATCAGCCCCAGCATTTT. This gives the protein CASSPQFPNQPQHF. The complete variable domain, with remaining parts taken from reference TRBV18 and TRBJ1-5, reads NAGVMQNPRHLVRRRGQEARLRCSPMKGHSHVYWYRQLPEEGLKFMVYLQKENIIDESGMPKERFSAEFPKEGPSILRIQQVVRGDSAAYFCASSPQFPNQPQHFGDGTRLSIL.

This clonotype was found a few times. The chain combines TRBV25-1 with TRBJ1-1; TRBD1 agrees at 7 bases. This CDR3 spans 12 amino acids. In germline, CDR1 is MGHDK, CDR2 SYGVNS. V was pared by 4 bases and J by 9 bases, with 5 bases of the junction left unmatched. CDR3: CASSASGQKAFF. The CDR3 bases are TGTGCCAGCAGTGCCTCGGGACAGAAAGCTTTCTTT.

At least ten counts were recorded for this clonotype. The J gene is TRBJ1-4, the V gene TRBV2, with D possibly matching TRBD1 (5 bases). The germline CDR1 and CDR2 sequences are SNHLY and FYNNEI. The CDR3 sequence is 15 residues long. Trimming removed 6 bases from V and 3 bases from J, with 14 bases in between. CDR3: CASSDDRIANEKLFF. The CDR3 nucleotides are TGTGCCAGCAGCGATGACAGAATAGCTAATGAAAAACTGTTTTTT.

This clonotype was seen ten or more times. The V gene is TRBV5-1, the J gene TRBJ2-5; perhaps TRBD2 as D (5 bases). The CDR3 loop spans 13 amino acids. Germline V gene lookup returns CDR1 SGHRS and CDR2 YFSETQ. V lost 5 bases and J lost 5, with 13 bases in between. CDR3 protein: CASRRELRETQYF. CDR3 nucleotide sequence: TGCGCCAGCAGGAGGGAATTGCGGGAGACCCAGTACTTC.